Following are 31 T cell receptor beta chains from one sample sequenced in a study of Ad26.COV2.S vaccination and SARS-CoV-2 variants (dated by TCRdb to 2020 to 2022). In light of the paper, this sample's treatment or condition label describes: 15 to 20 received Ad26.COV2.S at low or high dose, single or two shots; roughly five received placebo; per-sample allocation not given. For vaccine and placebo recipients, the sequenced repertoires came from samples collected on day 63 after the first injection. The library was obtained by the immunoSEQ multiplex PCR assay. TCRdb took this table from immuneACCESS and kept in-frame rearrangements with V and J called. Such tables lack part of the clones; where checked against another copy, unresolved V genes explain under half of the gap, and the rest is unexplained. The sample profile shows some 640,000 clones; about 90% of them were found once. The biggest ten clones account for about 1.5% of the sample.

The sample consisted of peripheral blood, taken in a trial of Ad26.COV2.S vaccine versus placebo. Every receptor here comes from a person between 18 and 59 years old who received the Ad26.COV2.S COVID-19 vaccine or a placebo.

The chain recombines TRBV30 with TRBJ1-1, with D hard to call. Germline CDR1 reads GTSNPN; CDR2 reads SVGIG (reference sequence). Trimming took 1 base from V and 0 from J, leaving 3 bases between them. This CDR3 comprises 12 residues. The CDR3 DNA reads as TGTGCCTGGAGTGCACTGAACACTGAAGCTTTCTTT. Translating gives CAWSALNTEAFF.

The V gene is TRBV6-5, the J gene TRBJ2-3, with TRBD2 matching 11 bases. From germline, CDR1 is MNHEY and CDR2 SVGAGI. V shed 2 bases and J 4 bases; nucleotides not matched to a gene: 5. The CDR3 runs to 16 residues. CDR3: CASSYRSGRGADTQYF. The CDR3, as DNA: TGTGCCAGCAGTTACCGTAGCGGGAGGGGGGCAGATACGCAGTATTTT.

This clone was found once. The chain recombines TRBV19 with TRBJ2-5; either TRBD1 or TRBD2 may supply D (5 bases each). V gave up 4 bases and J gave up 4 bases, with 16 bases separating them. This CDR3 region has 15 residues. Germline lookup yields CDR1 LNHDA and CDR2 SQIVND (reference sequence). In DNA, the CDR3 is TGTGCCAGTAGTAGGGACCTCACGGGATTAGAGACCCAGTACTTC. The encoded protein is CASSRDLTGLETQYF.

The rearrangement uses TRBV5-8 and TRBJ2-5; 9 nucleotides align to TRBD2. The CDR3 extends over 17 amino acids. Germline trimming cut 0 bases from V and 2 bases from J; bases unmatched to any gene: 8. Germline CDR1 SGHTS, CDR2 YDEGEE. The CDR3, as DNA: TGTGCCAGCAGCTTGGGTAGCGGGGGCGCAAGTCAAGAGACCCAGTACTTC. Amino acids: CASSLGSGGASQETQYF.

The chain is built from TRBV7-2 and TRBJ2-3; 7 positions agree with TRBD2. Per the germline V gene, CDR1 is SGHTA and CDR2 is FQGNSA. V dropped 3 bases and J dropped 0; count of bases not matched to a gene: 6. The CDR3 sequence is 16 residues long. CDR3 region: CASSLGLAVSTDTQYF. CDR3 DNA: TGTGCCAGCAGCTTGGGTCTAGCGGTAAGCACAGATACGCAGTATTTT.

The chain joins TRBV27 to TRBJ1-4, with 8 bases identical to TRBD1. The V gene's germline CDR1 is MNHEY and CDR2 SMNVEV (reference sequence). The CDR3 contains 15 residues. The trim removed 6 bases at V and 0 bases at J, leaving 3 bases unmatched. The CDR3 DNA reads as TGTGCCAGCAGCCAGACAGGGGCAACTAATGAAAAACTGTTTTTT. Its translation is CASSQTGATNEKLFF.

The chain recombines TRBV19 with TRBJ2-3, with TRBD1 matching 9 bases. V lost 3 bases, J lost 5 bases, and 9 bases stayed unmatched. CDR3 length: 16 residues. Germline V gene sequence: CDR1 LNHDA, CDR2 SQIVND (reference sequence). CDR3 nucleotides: TGTGCCAGTAGTATGGGACAGGGTAGGAGCGGAGATACGCAGTATTTT. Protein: CASSMGQGRSGDTQYF.

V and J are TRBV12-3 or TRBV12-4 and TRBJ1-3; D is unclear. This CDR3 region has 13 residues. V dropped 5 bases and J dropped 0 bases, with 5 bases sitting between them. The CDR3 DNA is TGTGCCAGCAGTAACGGCTCTGGAAACACCATATATTTT. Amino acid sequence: CASSNGSGNTIYF.

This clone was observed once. In DNA, the CDR3 is TGTGCCACCAGCAGACTCAACAGGGGATGGGAGACCCAGTACTTC. This gives the protein CATSRLNRGWETQYF. V is TRBV15 and J is TRBJ2-5, with 7 bases aligning to TRBD1. Trimming removed 2 bases from V and 5 bases from J; junction bases left unmatched: 8. CDR3 length: 15 residues. Per the germline V gene, CDR1 is LNHNV and CDR2 is YYDKDF (reference sequence).

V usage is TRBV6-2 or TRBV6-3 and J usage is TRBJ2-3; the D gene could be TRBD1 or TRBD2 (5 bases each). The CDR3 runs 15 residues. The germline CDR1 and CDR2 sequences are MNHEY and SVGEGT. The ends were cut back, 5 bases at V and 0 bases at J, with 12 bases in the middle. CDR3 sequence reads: CASSGGGRSTDTQYF. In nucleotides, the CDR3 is TGTGCCAGCAGTGGTGGGGGAAGGAGCACAGATACGCAGTATTTT.

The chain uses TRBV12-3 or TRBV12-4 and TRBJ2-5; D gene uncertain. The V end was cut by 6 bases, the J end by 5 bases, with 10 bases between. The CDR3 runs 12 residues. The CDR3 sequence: CASSRSGETQYF. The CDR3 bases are TGTGCCAGCAGCCGGTCTGGGGAGACCCAGTACTTC.

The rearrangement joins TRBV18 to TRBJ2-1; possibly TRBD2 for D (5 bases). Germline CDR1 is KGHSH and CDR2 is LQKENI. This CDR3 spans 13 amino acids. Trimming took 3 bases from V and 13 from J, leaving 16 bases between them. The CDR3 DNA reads TGTGCCAGCTCACCTCTGTGGAAGGGAGACCAGTTCTTC. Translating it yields CASSPLWKGDQFF.

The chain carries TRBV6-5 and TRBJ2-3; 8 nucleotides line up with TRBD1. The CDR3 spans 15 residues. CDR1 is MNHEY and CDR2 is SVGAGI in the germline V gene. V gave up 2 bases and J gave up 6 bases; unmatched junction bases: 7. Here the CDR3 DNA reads TGTGCCAGCAGTTACACAGGACAGGGCTTGGATACGCAGTATTTT. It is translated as CASSYTGQGLDTQYF.

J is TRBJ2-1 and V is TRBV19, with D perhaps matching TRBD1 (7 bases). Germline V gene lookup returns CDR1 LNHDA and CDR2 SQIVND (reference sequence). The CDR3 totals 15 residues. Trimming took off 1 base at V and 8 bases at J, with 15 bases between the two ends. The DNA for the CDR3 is TGTGCCAGTAGTATAGGGCAGGGGGGAATCTATGAGCAGTTCTTC. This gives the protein CASSIGQGGIYEQFF. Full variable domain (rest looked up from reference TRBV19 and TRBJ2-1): DGGITQSPKYLFRKEGQNVTLSCEQNLNHDAMYWYRQDPGQGLRLIYYSQIVNDFQKGDIAEGYSVSREKKESFPLTVTSAQKNPTAFYLCASSIGQGGIYEQFFGPGTRLTVL.

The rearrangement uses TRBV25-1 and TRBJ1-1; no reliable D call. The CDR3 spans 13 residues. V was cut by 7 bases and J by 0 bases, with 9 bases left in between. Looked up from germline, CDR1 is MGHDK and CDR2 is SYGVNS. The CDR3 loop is CASTRGMNTEAFF. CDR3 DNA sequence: TGTGCCAGCACGCGGGGAATGAACACTGAAGCTTTCTTT.

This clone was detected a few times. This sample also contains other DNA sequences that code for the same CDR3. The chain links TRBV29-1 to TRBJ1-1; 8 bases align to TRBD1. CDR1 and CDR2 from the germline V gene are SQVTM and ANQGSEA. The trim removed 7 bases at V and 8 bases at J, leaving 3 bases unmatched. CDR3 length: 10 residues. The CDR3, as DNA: TGCAGCGCCGGACAGGGCGAAGCTTTCTTT. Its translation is CSAGQGEAFF.

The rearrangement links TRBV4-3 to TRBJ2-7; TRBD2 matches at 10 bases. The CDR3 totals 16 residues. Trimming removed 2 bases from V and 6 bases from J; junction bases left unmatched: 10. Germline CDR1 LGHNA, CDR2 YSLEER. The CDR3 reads CASSQSFGTSEREQYF. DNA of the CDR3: TGCGCCAGCAGCCAATCATTCGGGACTAGCGAACGCGAGCAGTACTTC.

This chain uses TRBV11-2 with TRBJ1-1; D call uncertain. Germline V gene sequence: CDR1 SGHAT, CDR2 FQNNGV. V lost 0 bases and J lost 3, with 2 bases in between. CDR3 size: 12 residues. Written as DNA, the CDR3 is TGTGCCAGCAGCTTAGAGTACACTGAAGCTTTCTTT. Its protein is CASSLEYTEAFF.

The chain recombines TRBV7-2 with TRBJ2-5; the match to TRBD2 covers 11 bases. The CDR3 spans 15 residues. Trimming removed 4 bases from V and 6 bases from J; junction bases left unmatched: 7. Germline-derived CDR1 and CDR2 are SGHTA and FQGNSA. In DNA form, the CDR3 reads TGTGCCAGCAGCTGGGGGGCTAGCGGGAGGAAGACCCAGTACTTC. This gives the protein CASSWGASGRKTQYF.

The CDR3 loop reads CASSLAEKALYNEQFF. DNA of the CDR3: TGCGCCAGCAGCTTGGCCGAGAAGGCGCTATACAATGAGCAGTTCTTC. V gene TRBV5-1 combines with J gene TRBJ2-1; D is unclear. Trimming pared 0 bases from V and 4 bases from J, leaving 14 bases between. The CDR3 spans 16 residues. Germline assignment: CDR1 SGHRS and CDR2 YFSETQ.

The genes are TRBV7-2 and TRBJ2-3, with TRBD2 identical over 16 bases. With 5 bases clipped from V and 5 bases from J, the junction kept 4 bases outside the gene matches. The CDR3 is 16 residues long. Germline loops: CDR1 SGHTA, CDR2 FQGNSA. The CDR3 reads CASSKGLAGGLDTQYF. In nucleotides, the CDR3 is TGTGCCAGCAGCAAGGGACTAGCGGGGGGGTTAGATACGCAGTATTTT.

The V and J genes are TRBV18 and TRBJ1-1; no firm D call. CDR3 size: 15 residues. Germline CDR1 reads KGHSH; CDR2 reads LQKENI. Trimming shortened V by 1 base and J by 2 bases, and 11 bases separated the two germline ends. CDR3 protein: CASSPRTVQNTEAFF. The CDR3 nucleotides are TGTGCCAGCTCACCACGGACGGTTCAAAACACTGAAGCTTTCTTT.

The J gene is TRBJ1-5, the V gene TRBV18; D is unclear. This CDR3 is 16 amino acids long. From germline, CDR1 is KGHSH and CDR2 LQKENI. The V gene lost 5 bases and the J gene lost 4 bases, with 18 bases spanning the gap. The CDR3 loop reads CASSDTGNRVNQPQHF. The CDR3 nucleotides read TGTGCCAGCTCAGATACGGGGAATCGCGTAAATCAGCCCCAGCATTTT.

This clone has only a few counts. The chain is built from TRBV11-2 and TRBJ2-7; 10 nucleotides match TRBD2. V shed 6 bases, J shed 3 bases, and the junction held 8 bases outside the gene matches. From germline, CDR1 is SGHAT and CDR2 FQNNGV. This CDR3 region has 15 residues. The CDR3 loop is CASSLLAGSFYEQYF. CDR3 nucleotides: TGTGCCAGCAGTTTACTAGCGGGGAGTTTCTACGAGCAGTACTTC.

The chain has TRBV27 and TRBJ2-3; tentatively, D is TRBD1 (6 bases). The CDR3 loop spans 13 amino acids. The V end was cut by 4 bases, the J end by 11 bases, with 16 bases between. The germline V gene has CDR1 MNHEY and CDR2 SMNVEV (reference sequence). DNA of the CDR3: TGTGCCAGCAGTTCCACGCAGGGGTTTCGGCAGTATTTT. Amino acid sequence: CASSSTQGFRQYF.

CDR3 sequence reads: CASSTYASHEQYF. DNA of the CDR3: TGTGCCAGCAGCACGTATGCATCACACGAGCAGTACTTC. The J gene is TRBJ2-7, the V gene TRBV7-2; D gene ambiguous. The CDR3 has 13 amino acids. Germline V gene sequence: CDR1 SGHTA, CDR2 FQGNSA. V was shortened by 5 bases and J by 5 bases, with 13 bases between the two germline ends.

CDR3 sequence: CASSLTSGFQETQYF. In DNA form, the CDR3 reads TGTGCCAGCAGTTTGACTAGCGGATTCCAAGAGACCCAGTACTTC. The chain links TRBV2 to TRBJ2-5; 9 bases match TRBD2. Germline trimming cut 5 bases from V and 1 base from J; bases unmatched to any gene: 5. Germline V gives CDR1 SNHLY, CDR2 FYNNEI. The CDR3 contains 15 residues.

The CDR3 DNA sequence: TGTGCCAGAAGCCACATCCGCTCTGGAAACACCATATATTTT. Protein product: CARSHIRSGNTIYF. The chain recombines TRBV5-3 with TRBJ1-3; D call uncertain. TRBV5-3 is treated as an ORF (open reading frame) with a function not yet certain. The CDR3 sequence is 14 residues long. V dropped 4 bases and J dropped 0 bases, with 8 bases sitting between them.

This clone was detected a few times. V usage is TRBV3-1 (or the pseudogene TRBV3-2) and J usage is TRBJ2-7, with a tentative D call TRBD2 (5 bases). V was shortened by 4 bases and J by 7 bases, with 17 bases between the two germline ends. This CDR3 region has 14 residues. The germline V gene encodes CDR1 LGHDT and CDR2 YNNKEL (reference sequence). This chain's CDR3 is CASSPTSDGVEQYF. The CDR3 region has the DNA TGTGCCAGCAGCCCCACTTCTGACGGGGTAGAGCAGTACTTC.

The CDR3 nucleotides read TGTGCCAGCAGCGCCAGGGGGGATTATGAGCAGTTCTTC. This encodes CASSARGDYEQFF. This chain uses TRBV7-9 with TRBJ2-1, with D maybe TRBD1 (7 bases). V dropped 5 bases and J dropped 8 bases, with 13 bases sitting between them. The CDR3 sequence is 13 residues long. Germline assignment: CDR1 SEHNR and CDR2 FQNEAQ (reference sequence).

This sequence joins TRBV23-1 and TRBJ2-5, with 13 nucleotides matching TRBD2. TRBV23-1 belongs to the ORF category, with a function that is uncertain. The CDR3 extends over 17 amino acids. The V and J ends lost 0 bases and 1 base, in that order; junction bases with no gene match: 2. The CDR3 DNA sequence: TGCGCCAGCAGTCAATCGGGACTAGCGGGGACCCAAGAGACCCAGTACTTC. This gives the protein CASSQSGLAGTQETQYF.